The 24 T cell receptor beta chains below all came from one sample that was sequenced in a study of cytomegalovirus exposure and HLA in healthy donors. It was with 60 Vbeta and 13 Jbeta primers that the PCR ran. Repertoires were generated with immunoSEQ multiplex PCR, while TCRdb's copy carries only in-frame clones and drops some. The sample records 95,000 to 100,000 clones, around 79% being singletons. The source material was PBMCs. The receptors stem from a woman aged 35 to 49 in good health and CMV-seronegative.

CDR3: CASSRLGDEQFF. The CDR3 bases are TGTGCCAGCAGCAGACTTGGCGATGAGCAGTTCTTC. The chain carries TRBV7-3 and TRBJ2-1; D call uncertain. This CDR3 contains 12 residues. Germline V gives CDR1 SGHTA, CDR2 FQGTGA. The V end lost 5 bases, the J end lost 8 bases, and 10 bases lay between the germline ends. The full variable domain, completed using reference TRBV7-3 and TRBJ2-1, is GAGVSQTPSNKVTEKGKYVELRCDPISGHTALYWYRQSLGQGPEFLIYFQGTGAADDSGLPNDRFFAVRPEGSVSTLKIQRTERGDSAVYLCASSRLGDEQFFGPGTRLTVL.

This chain connects TRBV10-3 to TRBJ2-3, with TRBD2 as a possible D gene (5 bases). Germline values: CDR1 ENHRY, CDR2 SYGVKD. CDR3 length equals 15 residues. Trimming took off 7 bases at V and 0 bases at J, with 14 bases between the two ends. CDR3 sequence: CAIMERNSSTDTQYF. The CDR3 DNA sequence: TGTGCCATCATGGAGCGGAACTCTAGCACAGATACGCAGTATTTT.

This clone turned up a few times. The chain joins TRBV4-2 to TRBJ2-3; TRBD2 agrees at 11 bases. The CDR3 covers 16 residues. The junction had 3 bases not matched to a gene; V was cut back by 0 bases and J by 4 bases. CDR1 is LGHNA and CDR2 is YNFKEQ in the germline V gene. This chain's CDR3 is CASSQEIAGGPDTQYF. CDR3 DNA sequence: TGTGCCAGCAGCCAAGAAATAGCGGGAGGGCCAGATACGCAGTATTTT.

This clone has a single count. The rearrangement joins TRBV15 to TRBJ2-7, with TRBD2 matching 13 bases. This CDR3 is 17 amino acids long. Germline V gene data show CDR1 as LNHNV and CDR2 as YYDKDF (reference sequence). V lost 0 bases to trimming and J lost 7 bases; unmatched junction nucleotides: 9. Written as DNA, the CDR3 is TGTGCCACCAGCAGAGATCCCCAGACTAGCGGGGGGAATGAGCAGTACTTC. Translated, it gives CATSRDPQTSGGNEQYF. Supplemented by reference TRBV15 and TRBJ2-7, the full variable domain reads DAMVIQNPRYQVTQFGKPVTLSCSQTLNHNVMYWYQQKSSQAPKLLFHYYDKDFNNEADTPDNFQSRRPNTSFCFLDIRSPGLGDTAMYLCATSRDPQTSGGNEQYFGPGTRLTVT.

V is TRBV7-3 and J is TRBJ2-1, with TRBD2 matching over 7 bases. V lost 1 base to trimming and J lost 1 base; unmatched junction nucleotides: 7. CDR1 and CDR2 (germline): SGHTA, FQGTGA. The CDR3 covers 17 residues. The CDR3 spells CASSLIGGGGSYNEQFF. CDR3 in DNA: TGTGCCAGCAGCTTAATTGGTGGGGGGGGGTCCTACAATGAGCAGTTCTTC.

The rearrangement joins TRBV28 to TRBJ2-7, with a weak D call TRBD2 (7 bases). Germline V gene data show CDR1 as MDHEN and CDR2 as SYDVKM. With 3 bases removed from V and 4 bases from J, the gap between germline ends came to 16 bases. The CDR3 is 15 amino acids. CDR3 in amino acids: CASSFEGGESYEQYF. The DNA of the CDR3 is TGTGCCAGCAGTTTCGAGGGGGGGGAATCTTACGAGCAGTACTTC.

V usage is TRBV11-2 and J usage is TRBJ2-5; 9 bases map to TRBD2. The CDR3 sequence is 19 residues long. With 2 bases clipped from V and 5 bases from J, the junction kept 18 bases outside the gene matches. Germline V gene lookup returns CDR1 SGHAT and CDR2 FQNNGV. As DNA, the CDR3 is TGTGCCAGCAGCTTACCGTCGCCGACTAGCGGCCTCCTAGGGGAGACCCAGTACTTC. This codes for CASSLPSPTSGLLGETQYF.

V and J are TRBV5-1 and TRBJ2-7; D may be TRBD2 (6 bases). The CDR3 runs to 14 residues. Trimming took 2 bases from V and 0 from J, leaving 9 bases between them. Germline CDR1 reads SGHRS; CDR2 reads YFSETQ. The CDR3 DNA follows: TGCGCCAGCAGCTTATTCGGGAGCTCCTACGAGCAGTACTTC. The encoded protein is CASSLFGSSYEQYF.

V usage is TRBV6-4 and J usage is TRBJ2-5; TRBD2 might be the D (5 bases). The J call may be in error: the DNA end matches TRBJ2-7 better. This CDR3 contains 14 residues. From germline, CDR1 is MRHNA and CDR2 SNTAGT. The CDR3 sequence: CASSDREPFYEQYF. The CDR3 DNA is TGTGCCAGCAGTGACCGGGAACCCTTCTACGAGCAGTACTTC.

The J gene is TRBJ2-5, the V gene TRBV5-1; TRBD2 agrees at 14 bases. The junction had 5 bases not matched to a gene; V was cut back by 0 bases and J by 4 bases. The CDR3 runs 17 residues. Germline V lookup: CDR1 SGHRS, CDR2 YFSETQ. For the CDR3, the DNA is TGCGCCAGCAGCTTGGAGACTAGCGGGAGGGCTAGAGAGACCCAGTACTTC. It is translated as CASSLETSGRARETQYF.

The V call is TRBV28, the J call TRBJ1-2, with 10 bases that match TRBD1. Per the germline V gene, CDR1 is MDHEN and CDR2 is SYDVKM. This CDR3 spans 14 amino acids. The J segment lost 7 bases and the V segment lost 8 bases, leaving 10 bases of the junction unmatched. The CDR3 sequence: CASWTSGDRGGYTF. Written as DNA, the CDR3 is TGTGCCAGCTGGACTAGTGGGGACAGGGGTGGCTACACCTTC.

This clone was picked up one time. The rearrangement links TRBV5-1 to TRBJ2-7; 8 bases are shared with TRBD2. With V trimmed by 6 bases and J by 7 bases, 12 bases remained unmatched. CDR1 is SGHRS and CDR2 is YFSETQ in the germline V gene. The CDR3 is 14 amino acids. CDR3: CASTAQAGAGEQYF. CDR3 sequence (DNA): TGCGCCAGCACCGCCCAAGCGGGGGCGGGTGAGCAGTACTTC.

The chain is built from TRBV12-2 and TRBJ1-1; no DNA check was done on the table's D call, TRBD1. TRBV12-2 is designated a pseudogene. The CDR3 length is 18 residues. The CDR3 sequence: CASRLGGQGGMGNTEAFF. DNA for the CDR3: TGTGCAAGTCGCTTAGGGGGACAGGGGGGTATGGGGAACACTGAAGCTTTCTTT.

The chain couples TRBV5-6 to TRBJ1-4, with TRBD1 identical over 9 bases. The CDR3 contains 15 residues. Trimming at V came to 3 bases and at J to 8 bases, leaving 8 bases not matched to a gene. Germline CDR1 is SGHDT and CDR2 is YYEEEE. The CDR3 spells CASSSTGGVGEKLFF. CDR3 in DNA: TGTGCCAGCAGCTCTACAGGGGGCGTAGGGGAAAAACTGTTTTTT.

The gene calls are TRBV5-4 and TRBJ2-5; 8 nucleotides match TRBD1. Judging by the DNA end, TRBJ2-7 fits better; the J call may be wrong. Looked up from germline, CDR1 is SGHNT and CDR2 is YYREEE (reference sequence). CDR3 size: 14 residues. The CDR3 spells CASSLGQGSYEQYF. The CDR3 DNA follows: TGTGCCAGCAGCTTGGGACAGGGGTCCTACGAGCAGTACTTC.

The DNA for the CDR3 is TGTGCCAGCACAGTGGGGCAGCCGAACACTGAAGCTTTCTTT. This codes for CASTVGQPNTEAFF. The rearrangement joins TRBV28 to TRBJ1-1, with D possibly being TRBD1 (5 bases). CDR1 is MDHEN, CDR2 SYDVKM, per germline. Trimming left V 7 bases short and J 1 base short, with 13 bases between. The CDR3 sequence is 14 residues long.

Comments on this clone: The junction does not match germline at one end; this may be a read error. This sequence joins TRBV7-9 and TRBJ1-2, with D possibly TRBD1 on 5 matching bases. CDR1 is SEHNR and CDR2 is FQNEAQ in the germline V gene (reference sequence). This CDR3 is built from 16 residues. CDR3 bases: TGTTCCAGCAGCTTTTTTCCACCAAGGAGGGGTGGTGGCTACACCTTC. It encodes CSSSFFPPRRGGGYTF.

The V and J genes are TRBV7-3 and TRBJ2-1; no firm D call. Trimming stripped 7 bases from V and 7 bases from J, with 17 bases between. This CDR3 has 14 residues. The germline gives CDR1 SGHTA, CDR2 FQGTGA. CDR3 in DNA: TGTGCCAGCAACCTGCCGGGTACTGTGAATGAGCAGTTCTTC. It yields the protein CASNLPGTVNEQFF.

The chain couples TRBV2 to TRBJ1-4; possible D gene TRBD1, 6 bases. The CDR3 is made up of 14 amino acids. Germline V gene data show CDR1 as SNHLY and CDR2 as FYNNEI. V lost 6 bases to trimming and J lost 7 bases, with 15 bases between them. CDR3 sequence reads: CASSTGQPSEKLFF. The CDR3 DNA sequence: TGTGCCAGCAGCACGGGACAACCGAGTGAAAAACTGTTTTTT.

This clone was counted a few times. This chain uses TRBV7-9 with TRBJ1-1, with D tentatively TRBD1 (6 bases). CDR3 length: 13 amino acids. Deletions cut 0 bases from V and 7 bases from J, with 9 bases between. In germline, CDR1 is SEHNR, CDR2 FQNEAQ (reference sequence). The CDR3 loop reads CASSLARGIEAFF. CDR3 DNA sequence: TGTGCCAGCAGCTTAGCGAGGGGGATTGAAGCTTTCTTT.

CDR3 nucleotides: TGTGCCAGCAGCTTACTTGGACTAGCGGGGGGCTACAATGAGCAGTTCTTC. Protein sequence: CASSLLGLAGGYNEQFF. The V gene is TRBV7-8, the J gene TRBJ2-1; 14 bases map to TRBD2. Trimming at V came to 2 bases and at J to 3 bases, leaving 3 bases not matched to a gene. The CDR3 is 17 residues long. Germline CDR1 and CDR2: SGHVS and FQNEAQ.

This chain joins TRBV6-5 and TRBJ1-2; TRBD1 matches 7 bases. Trimming removed 2 bases from V and 3 bases from J; junction bases left unmatched: 3. The CDR3 covers 14 residues. In germline, CDR1 is MNHEY, CDR2 SVGAGI. Here the CDR3 DNA reads TGTGCCAGCAGTTACACCGGGACAGACTATGGCTACACCTTC. It translates to CASSYTGTDYGYTF.

The chain combines TRBV9 with TRBJ2-7; D remains ambiguous. Germline loops: CDR1 SGDLS, CDR2 YYNGEE. This CDR3 is built from 13 residues. V was clipped by 0 bases and J by 3 bases, with 7 bases between them. The CDR3 here is CASSVDPDYEQYF. The CDR3, as DNA: TGTGCCAGCAGCGTAGACCCAGACTACGAGCAGTACTTC.

This clone was seen only a few times. The gene calls are TRBV18 and TRBJ2-1; 10 nucleotides line up with TRBD2. CDR3 size: 14 residues. CDR1 is KGHSH, CDR2 LQKENI, per germline. V was clipped by 7 bases and J by 6 bases; unmatched bases: 6. The CDR3 reads CASLTGLAVNEQFF. The DNA of the CDR3 is TGTGCCAGCTTGACCGGACTAGCGGTCAATGAGCAGTTCTTC.